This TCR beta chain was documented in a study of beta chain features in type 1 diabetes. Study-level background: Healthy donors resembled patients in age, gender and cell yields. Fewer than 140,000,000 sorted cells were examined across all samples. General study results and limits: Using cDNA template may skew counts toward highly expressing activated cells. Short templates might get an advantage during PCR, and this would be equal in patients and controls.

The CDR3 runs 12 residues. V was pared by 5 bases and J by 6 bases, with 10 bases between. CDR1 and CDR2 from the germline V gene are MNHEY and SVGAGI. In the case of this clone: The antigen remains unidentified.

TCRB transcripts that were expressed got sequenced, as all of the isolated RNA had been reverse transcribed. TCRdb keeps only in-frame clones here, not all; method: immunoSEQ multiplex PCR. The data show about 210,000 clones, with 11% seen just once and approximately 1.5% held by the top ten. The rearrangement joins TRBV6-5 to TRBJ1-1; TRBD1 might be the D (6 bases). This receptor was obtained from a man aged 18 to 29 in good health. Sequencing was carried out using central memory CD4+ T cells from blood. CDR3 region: CASSPQGAEAFF. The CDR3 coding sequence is TGTGCCAGCAGTCCACAGGGCGCTGAAGCTTTCTTT.